A selection of T cell receptor beta chains follows, all from one sample in a study of control samples from healthy donors and cancer patients. Libraries were prepared by immunoSEQ multiplex PCR; TCRdb keeps only in-frame clonotypes and omits some of them. Of some 120,000 clones listed, about 93% are singletons. The sample comprised PBMCs. These receptors were obtained from a man aged 50-59 years with head and neck cancer. The CDR3 runs from the conserved cysteine through the conserved F or W. The D gene is left open where the match is weak. Clone size, where shown, is once, few, many, or a class for clones that have expanded.

d_call: NA
v_call: TRBV7-6
clone_size: NA
j_call: TRBJ2-5
cdr3_aa: CASSPLKEKARETQYF
cdr3_nt: TGTGCCAGCAGCCCGCTTAAGGAAAAGGCCCGGGAGACCCAGTACTTC

d_call: NA
v_call: TRBV9
clone_size: NA
j_call: TRBJ2-6
cdr3_aa: CASSVAGSGANVLTF
cdr3_nt: TGTGCCAGCAGCGTAGCAGGGTCTGGGGCCAACGTCCTGACTTTC

d_call: NA
v_call: TRBV18
clone_size: NA
j_call: TRBJ1-2
cdr3_aa: CASSPQDVYGYTF
cdr3_nt: TGTGCCAGCTCACCACAGGACGTCTATGGCTACACCTTC

d_call: TRBD2
v_call: TRBV5-1
clone_size: NA
j_call: TRBJ2-7
cdr3_aa: CASSLVSGGLLEQYF
cdr3_nt: TGCGCCAGCAGCTTGGTAAGCGGGGGCCTCCTCGAGCAGTACTTC

d_call: TRBD2
v_call: TRBV19
clone_size: NA
j_call: TRBJ2-1
cdr3_aa: CASSPGGGGAHEQFF
cdr3_nt: TGTGCCAGTAGCCCAGGTGGCGGGGGGGCCCATGAGCAGTTCTTC

d_call: NA
v_call: TRBV9
clone_size: NA
j_call: TRBJ1-5
cdr3_aa: CASSGSDINQPQHF
cdr3_nt: TGTGCCAGCAGCGGGTCGGACATCAATCAGCCCCAGCATTTT

d_call: TRBD1
v_call: TRBV7-2
clone_size: NA
j_call: TRBJ1-1
cdr3_aa: CASSGGQGAWEAFF
cdr3_nt: TGTGCCAGCAGCGGAGGACAGGGGGCATGGGAAGCTTTCTTT

d_call: TRBD2
v_call: TRBV6-5
clone_size: NA
j_call: TRBJ2-1
cdr3_aa: CASSRTSVEEQFF
cdr3_nt: TGTGCCAGCAGTCGGACTAGCGTGGAGGAGCAGTTCTTC

d_call: NA
v_call: TRBV10-3
clone_size: NA
j_call: TRBJ1-1
cdr3_aa: CAISLHANTEAFF
cdr3_nt: TGTGCCATTTCCCTACACGCGAACACTGAAGCTTTCTTT

d_call: NA
v_call: TRBV10-3
clone_size: NA
j_call: TRBJ2-7
cdr3_aa: CAISSSGDSYEQYF
cdr3_nt: TGTGCCATCAGTTCGTCGGGGGACTCCTACGAGCAGTACTTC

d_call: TRBD1
v_call: TRBV5-1
clone_size: NA
j_call: TRBJ1-1
cdr3_aa: CASSLAPTGGARAEAFF
cdr3_nt: TGCGCCAGCAGCTTGGCCCCCACAGGGGGGGCCCGAGCTGAAGCTTTCTTT

d_call: NA
v_call: TRBV5-1
clone_size: NA
j_call: TRBJ2-5
cdr3_aa: CASSLATLSYQETQYF
cdr3_nt: TGCGCCAGCAGCTTGGCCACCCTGAGTTACCAAGAGACCCAGTACTTC

d_call: NA
v_call: TRBV7-2
clone_size: NA
j_call: TRBJ1-5
cdr3_aa: CASSLEAGGGNQPQHF
cdr3_nt: TGTGCCAGCAGCTTAGAGGCAGGAGGTGGGAATCAGCCCCAGCATTTT

d_call: TRBD1
v_call: TRBV27
clone_size: NA
j_call: TRBJ2-2
cdr3_aa: CASSLETGAGELFF
cdr3_nt: TGTGCCAGCAGTTTGGAGACAGGGGCCGGGGAGCTGTTTTTT

d_call: NA
v_call: TRBV12-5
clone_size: NA
j_call: TRBJ1-2
cdr3_aa: CASGLGQVPNYGYTF
cdr3_nt: TGTGCTAGTGGTTTGGGACAGGTTCCTAACTATGGCTACACCTTC

d_call: NA
v_call: TRBV4-1
clone_size: NA
j_call: TRBJ1-6
cdr3_aa: CASSQDRAGVPPLHF
cdr3_nt: TGCGCCAGCAGCCAAGATAGGGCAGGGGTCCCCCCCCTCCACTTT

d_call: NA
v_call: TRBV4-3
clone_size: NA
j_call: TRBJ2-3
cdr3_aa: CASSQAGGPTDTQYF
cdr3_nt: TGCGCCAGCAGCCAAGCGGGGGGCCCCACAGATACGCAGTATTTT

d_call: NA
v_call: TRBV9
clone_size: NA
j_call: TRBJ2-3
cdr3_aa: CASSGATDTQYF
cdr3_nt: TGTGCCAGCAGCGGGGCCACAGATACGCAGTATTTT

d_call: NA
v_call: TRBV6-6
clone_size: NA
j_call: TRBJ2-7
cdr3_aa: CASSYPGTREQYF
cdr3_nt: TGTGCCAGCAGTTACCCGGGGACACGCGAGCAGTACTTC

d_call: NA
v_call: TRBV28
clone_size: NA
j_call: TRBJ2-7
cdr3_aa: CASLASGEQYF
cdr3_nt: TGTGCCAGCCTGGCTTCGGGGGAGCAGTACTTC

d_call: NA
v_call: TRBV5-4
clone_size: NA
j_call: TRBJ2-7
cdr3_aa: CASSLDYEQYF
cdr3_nt: TGTGCCAGCAGCCTTGATTACGAGCAGTACTTC

d_call: NA
v_call: TRBV2
clone_size: few
j_call: TRBJ2-3
cdr3_aa: CASSILERDTQYF
cdr3_nt: TGTGCCAGCAGTATTCTCGAAAGGGATACGCAGTATTTT

d_call: NA
v_call: TRBV15
clone_size: NA
j_call: TRBJ1-1
cdr3_aa: CATSRGTALHEAFF
cdr3_nt: TGTGCCACCAGCAGAGGAACAGCCCTCCATGAAGCTTTCTTT

d_call: TRBD2
v_call: TRBV18
clone_size: once
j_call: TRBJ2-1
cdr3_aa: CASSPVAGSPLYNEQFF
cdr3_nt: TGTGCCAGCTCACCCGTAGCGGGGTCTCCTCTTTACAATGAGCAGTTCTTC

d_call: TRBD1
v_call: TRBV30
clone_size: NA
j_call: TRBJ2-2
cdr3_aa: CAWAGQVNTGELFF
cdr3_nt: TGTGCCTGGGCGGGACAGGTCAACACCGGGGAGCTGTTTTTT

d_call: NA
v_call: TRBV4-1
clone_size: NA
j_call: TRBJ1-4
cdr3_aa: CASGLEYNEKLFF
cdr3_nt: TGCGCCAGCGGACTAGAGTATAATGAAAAACTGTTTTTT

d_call: TRBD1
v_call: TRBV5-8
clone_size: NA
j_call: TRBJ1-6
cdr3_aa: CASSLFFRATGDNSPLHF
cdr3_nt: TGTGCCAGCAGCTTGTTCTTCAGGGCAACAGGGGATAATTCACCCCTCCACTTT

d_call: NA
v_call: TRBV27
clone_size: NA
j_call: TRBJ2-3
cdr3_aa: CASRELWDTQYF
cdr3_nt: TGTGCCAGCAGAGAACTGTGGGATACGCAGTATTTT

d_call: NA
v_call: TRBV7-9
clone_size: NA
j_call: TRBJ2-2
cdr3_aa: CASSLNTGELFF
cdr3_nt: TGTGCCAGCAGCTTGAACACCGGGGAGCTGTTTTTT

d_call: TRBD2
v_call: TRBV2
clone_size: once
j_call: TRBJ2-3
cdr3_aa: CASSGLAGPTDTQYF
cdr3_nt: TGTGCCAGCAGTGGACTAGCGGGGCCCACAGATACGCAGTATTTT

d_call: TRBD2
v_call: TRBV27
clone_size: NA
j_call: TRBJ2-7
cdr3_aa: CASRQLAGQPYEQYF
cdr3_nt: TGTGCCAGCAGACAACTAGCGGGGCAACCCTACGAGCAGTACTTC

d_call: NA
v_call: TRBV7-8
clone_size: NA
j_call: TRBJ1-3
cdr3_aa: CASTLWGNTIYF
cdr3_nt: TGTGCCAGCACCCTTTGGGGGAACACCATATATTTT

d_call: NA
v_call: TRBV13
clone_size: NA
j_call: TRBJ1-1
cdr3_aa: CATDRLGENEAFF
cdr3_nt: TGTGCCACTGACCGACTAGGGGAGAATGAAGCTTTCTTT

d_call: NA
v_call: TRBV6-6
clone_size: few
j_call: TRBJ1-3
cdr3_aa: CASSYSGYSGNTIYF
cdr3_nt: TGTGCCAGCAGTTACAGTGGTTACTCTGGAAACACCATATATTTT

d_call: NA
v_call: TRBV5-4
clone_size: NA
j_call: TRBJ1-6
cdr3_aa: CASSLSQGDSPLHF
cdr3_nt: TGTGCCAGCAGCTTGTCACAGGGTGATTCACCCCTCCACTTT

d_call: NA
v_call: TRBV5-4
clone_size: once
j_call: TRBJ1-2
cdr3_aa: CASSRRGENYGYTF
cdr3_nt: TGTGCCAGCAGCCGACGTGGGGAAAACTATGGCTACACCTTC

d_call: NA
v_call: TRBV2
clone_size: NA
j_call: TRBJ1-2
cdr3_aa: CASTRANYGYTF
cdr3_nt: TGTGCCAGCACCAGAGCTAACTATGGCTACACCTTC

d_call: TRBD2
v_call: TRBV29-1
clone_size: NA
j_call: TRBJ2-2
cdr3_aa: CTLAGGANTGELFF
cdr3_nt: TGCACCCTGGCCGGGGGGGCGAACACCGGGGAGCTGTTTTTT

d_call: NA
v_call: TRBV11-2
clone_size: NA
j_call: TRBJ1-6
cdr3_aa: CASSLVMKGKDSPLHF
cdr3_nt: TGTGCCAGCAGCTTAGTAATGAAAGGGAAAGATTCACCCCTCCACTTT

d_call: NA
v_call: TRBV6-5
clone_size: NA
j_call: TRBJ2-3
cdr3_aa: CASSRTSSTDTQYF
cdr3_nt: TGTGCCAGCAGCCGGACTTCTAGCACAGATACGCAGTATTTT

d_call: NA
v_call: TRBV18
clone_size: NA
j_call: TRBJ2-7
cdr3_aa: CASSLKVGTASYEQYF
cdr3_nt: TGTGCCAGCTCATTAAAGGTGGGGACGGCCTCCTACGAGCAGTACTTC

d_call: NA
v_call: TRBV27
clone_size: NA
j_call: TRBJ2-6
cdr3_aa: CASRVDQGPGANVLTF
cdr3_nt: TGTGCCAGCAGGGTGGATCAGGGGCCTGGGGCCAACGTCCTGACTTTC

d_call: TRBD1
v_call: TRBV12-5
clone_size: few
j_call: TRBJ2-2
cdr3_aa: CASGPDRTGRAGELFF
cdr3_nt: TGTGCTAGTGGCCCCGATCGGACAGGAAGAGCCGGGGAGCTGTTTTTT

d_call: NA
v_call: TRBV5-1
clone_size: NA
j_call: TRBJ2-1
cdr3_aa: CASSNPRGIHEQFF
cdr3_nt: TGCGCCAGCAGCAACCCCAGGGGTATCCATGAGCAGTTCTTC

d_call: TRBD1
v_call: TRBV9
clone_size: NA
j_call: TRBJ2-7
cdr3_aa: CASSPWGTGGYEQYF
cdr3_nt: TGTGCCAGCAGCCCCTGGGGGACAGGGGGCTACGAGCAGTACTTC

d_call: NA
v_call: TRBV5-1
clone_size: NA
j_call: TRBJ1-6
cdr3_aa: CASSLGLPNSPLHF
cdr3_nt: TGCGCCAGCAGCTTGGGACTGCCTAATTCACCCCTCCACTTT